The 32 T cell receptor beta chains below come from one sample, sequenced in a study of T cell responses to AZD1222 COVID-19 vaccine. Repertoires were generated with immunoSEQ multiplex PCR, while TCRdb's copy carries only in-frame clones and drops some. The sample lists tens of thousands of clones; 84% were seen once. The specimen comprised peripheral blood, sampled on day 0 of AZD1222 vaccination. These receptors were taken from an adult in good health.

This sequence joins TRBV19 and TRBJ2-7, with 8 bases identical to TRBD1. CDR1 is LNHDA and CDR2 is SQIVND in the germline V gene (reference sequence). CDR3 length: 13 amino acids. J gave up 6 bases and V 9 bases, and 10 bases lay outside the gene matches. CDR3 in amino acids: CASSRQGLFEQYF. As DNA, the CDR3 is TGTGCCAGCTCCCGACAGGGGTTGTTCGAGCAGTACTTC.

This rearrangement joins TRBV11-2 to TRBJ1-5; 10 bases are shared with TRBD1. This CDR3 has 15 amino acids. Germline V CDR1 and CDR2: SGHAT, FQNNGV. The ends lost 5 bases at V and 6 bases at J; junction bases unmatched: 7. The chain's CDR3 is CASSRDRGRGQPQHF. The CDR3, as DNA: TGTGCCAGCAGCCGGGACAGGGGACGAGGTCAGCCCCAGCATTTT.

The J gene is TRBJ2-5, the V gene TRBV11-2; D may correspond to TRBD1 or TRBD2 (5 bases each). This CDR3 spans 16 amino acids. Trimming pared 3 bases from V and 0 bases from J, leaving 14 bases between. From germline, CDR1 is SGHAT and CDR2 FQNNGV. CDR3 amino acids: CASSFSGTSYQETQYF. The CDR3, as DNA: TGTGCCAGCAGCTTCTCCGGGACCTCGTACCAAGAGACCCAGTACTTC. Full variable domain (missing parts from reference TRBV11-2 and TRBJ2-5): EAGVAQSPRYKIIEKRQSVAFWCNPISGHATLYWYQQILGQGPKLLIQFQNNGVVDDSQLPKDRFSAERLKGVDSTLKIQPAKLEDSAVYLCASSFSGTSYQETQYFGPGTRLLVL.

This clone was counted once. The chain recombines TRBV28 with TRBJ1-2; 7 bases fit TRBD1. The germline gives CDR1 MDHEN, CDR2 SYDVKM. This CDR3 spans 14 amino acids. The V and J ends lost 4 bases and 5 bases, in that order; junction bases with no gene match: 7. CDR3 region: CASSSGQSAYGYTF. In DNA, the CDR3 is TGTGCCAGCAGTTCGGGACAGTCCGCGTATGGCTACACCTTC.

This chain uses TRBV7-9 with TRBJ2-7; TRBD1 matches at 9 bases. V lost 5 bases, J lost 1 base, and 15 bases stayed unmatched. CDR1 is SEHNR, CDR2 FQNEAQ, per germline (reference sequence). The CDR3 has 18 residues. The DNA of the CDR3 is TGTGCCAGCAGCGCTCCCTTGACAGGGGGAGGGTTTTCCTACGAGCAGTACTTC. Its protein is CASSAPLTGGGFSYEQYF. The full variable domain, in which reference TRBV7-9 and TRBJ2-7 provide the parts outside the CDR3, is DTGVSQNPRHKITKRGQNVTFRCDPISEHNRLYWYRQTLGQGPEFLTYFQNEAQLEKSRLLSDRFSAERPKGSFSTLEIQRTEQGDSAMYLCASSAPLTGGGFSYEQYFGPGTRLTVT.

This chain links TRBV7-6 with TRBJ2-5; D may be TRBD2 (5 bases). V gave up 4 bases and J gave up 5 bases, with 23 bases separating them. Germline CDR1 and CDR2: SGHVS and FNYEAQ. CDR3 length: 17 residues. For the CDR3, the DNA is TGTGCCAGCAGCTCTTACCTTCTAGAAGCGGTCGGCGAGACCCAGTACTTC. This encodes CASSSYLLEAVGETQYF.

Only one count was recorded for this clone. This rearrangement joins TRBV5-1 to TRBJ1-4; D perhaps matches TRBD1 (5 bases). Germline V gives CDR1 SGHRS, CDR2 YFSETQ. CDR3 length equals 17 residues. The germline V and J ends were trimmed by 2 bases and 7 bases, with 21 bases remaining between them. The CDR3 loop reads CASSFGAREAAAEKLFF. CDR3 coding DNA: TGCGCCAGCAGCTTCGGGGCCAGGGAGGCAGCAGCTGAAAAACTGTTTTTT.

The V gene is TRBV2, the J gene TRBJ1-6; D gene ambiguous. The CDR3 spans 14 residues. The germline V gene encodes CDR1 SNHLY and CDR2 FYNNEI. Between the trimmed V and J ends, which lost 6 bases and 5 bases, there was a span of 11 bases. This CDR3 is CASSGTADNSPLHF. For the CDR3, the DNA is TGTGCCAGCAGCGGCACAGCCGATAATTCACCCCTCCACTTT.

V usage is TRBV25-1 and J usage is TRBJ2-7; 8 bases are a match to TRBD1. Trimming removed 6 bases from V and 0 bases from J; junction bases left unmatched: 4. This CDR3 is 14 amino acids long. The V gene's germline CDR1 is MGHDK and CDR2 SYGVNS. The CDR3 is CASREDRVSYEQYF. CDR3 sequence (DNA): TGTGCCAGCAGGGAGGACAGGGTCTCCTACGAGCAGTACTTC.

This rearrangement joins TRBV18 to TRBJ1-2; possible D gene TRBD1, 5 bases. Germline CDR1 is KGHSH and CDR2 is LQKENI. CDR3 size: 14 residues. The ends were cut back, 3 bases at V and 4 bases at J, with 12 bases in the middle. The CDR3 protein is CASSPGTEIYGYTF. In DNA form, the CDR3 reads TGTGCCAGCTCACCGGGGACGGAGATCTATGGCTACACCTTC.

V gene TRBV18 combines with J gene TRBJ1-2; 8 nucleotides line up with TRBD1. Germline assignment: CDR1 KGHSH and CDR2 LQKENI. This CDR3 has 16 residues. V lost 3 bases and J lost 2; bases outside the gene matches: 8. CDR3 in DNA: TGTGCCAGCTCACCCACAGGACAGGGAGGCAACTATGGCTACACCTTC. Amino acids: CASSPTGQGGNYGYTF.

The chain uses TRBV19 and TRBJ2-2; TRBD1 might be the D (6 bases). Germline CDR1 reads LNHDA; CDR2 reads SQIVND (reference sequence). CDR3 length equals 14 residues. Trimming took off 6 bases at V and 4 bases at J, with 12 bases between the two ends. The CDR3 DNA reads TGTGCCAGTAGCACCCAGGGGACCACCGGGGAGCTGTTTTTT. Its protein product is CASSTQGTTGELFF.

The chain joins TRBV19 to TRBJ1-5; no clear D. There are 14 residues in the CDR3. V gave up 6 bases and J gave up 9 bases, with 18 bases separating them. In germline, CDR1 is LNHDA, CDR2 SQIVND (reference sequence). In nucleotides, the CDR3 is TGTGCCAGTAGCCCTCTACGCGCTGGTGGGCCCCAGCATTTT. Its translation: CASSPLRAGGPQHF.

This chain uses TRBV3-1 (or the pseudogene TRBV3-2) with TRBJ1-2; no definite D call. Germline V gene sequence: CDR1 LGHDT, CDR2 YNNKEL (reference sequence). There are 13 residues in the CDR3. Trimming removed 3 bases at V and 8 bases at J, with 13 bases between. For the CDR3, the DNA is TGTGCCAGCAGCCACTCGGAAGCTGGGGGCTACACCTTC. Translation: CASSHSEAGGYTF.

This sequence joins TRBV7-2 and TRBJ1-2; TRBD1 matches at 10 bases. The junction had 6 bases not matched to a gene; V was cut back by 3 bases and J by 5 bases. CDR3 length: 15 residues. Germline V gene data show CDR1 as SGHTA and CDR2 as FQGNSA. The CDR3 DNA is TGTGCCAGCAGCTTTGACAGGGGGCGTGAATATGGCTACACCTTC. Amino acids: CASSFDRGREYGYTF. The whole variable domain, remainder taken from reference TRBV7-2 and TRBJ1-2, is GAGVSQSPSNKVTEKGKDVELRCDPISGHTALYWYRQSLGQGLEFLIYFQGNSAPDKSGLPSDRFSAERTGGSVSTLTIQRTQQEDSAVYLCASSFDRGREYGYTFGSGTRLTVV.

The V gene is TRBV7-9, the J gene TRBJ1-1; D call uncertain. The CDR3 is 14 residues long. From germline, CDR1 is SEHNR and CDR2 FQNEAQ (reference sequence). The ends were cut back, 6 bases at V and 1 base at J, with 12 bases in the middle. The CDR3 loop is CASSWGTANTEAFF. The DNA for the CDR3 is TGTGCCAGCAGTTGGGGTACCGCGAACACTGAAGCTTTCTTT.

This rearrangement joins TRBV7-6 to TRBJ2-1; maybe TRBD2 (7 bases). The CDR3 loop spans 17 amino acids. Germline CDR1 reads SGHVS; CDR2 reads FNYEAQ. With 2 bases removed from V and 2 bases from J, the gap between germline ends came to 16 bases. The CDR3 DNA follows: TGTGCCAGCAGCTTACGATCGGGGGGCGTCACCTACAATGAGCAGTTCTTC. Its translation is CASSLRSGGVTYNEQFF.

The table lists this clone with a few counts. The chain couples TRBV11-3 to TRBJ2-1, with 9 bases lining up with TRBD1. CDR3 length: 13 amino acids. With V trimmed by 4 bases and J by 6 bases, 1 base remained unmatched. Germline CDR1 is SGHNT and CDR2 is YENEEA. Written as DNA, the CDR3 is TGTGCCAGCAGCTCGACAGGGGGCAATGAGCAGTTCTTC. Protein: CASSSTGGNEQFF.

The J gene is TRBJ2-7, the V gene TRBV4-1; D is undetermined. This CDR3 spans 17 amino acids. CDR1 and CDR2 (germline): MGHRA, YSYEKL. Trimming cost V 5 bases and J 3 bases, with 23 bases left between them. The CDR3 DNA reads TGCGCCAGCAGCTTTATGTCGGGTGCACGTTCCCGCTACGAGCAGTACTTC. It yields the protein CASSFMSGARSRYEQYF.

The chain combines TRBV2 with TRBJ2-7; a weak D match, TRBD2 (6 bases). Trimming took 6 bases from V and 7 from J, leaving 13 bases between them. The germline V gene encodes CDR1 SNHLY and CDR2 FYNNEI. The CDR3 extends over 12 amino acids. The CDR3 spells CASRGEVREQYF. The CDR3 nucleotides are TGTGCCAGCAGGGGGGAGGTACGGGAGCAGTACTTC.

CDR3 residues: CASSLSSSAAEQFF. CDR3 coding DNA: TGTGCCAGCAGCCTTTCCTCTAGCGCCGCTGAGCAGTTCTTC. The chain joins TRBV9 to TRBJ2-1; D might be TRBD2 (6 bases). The germline CDR1 and CDR2 sequences are SGDLS and YYNGEE. CDR3 size: 14 residues. The germline V and J ends were trimmed by 4 bases and 9 bases, with 17 bases remaining between them.

The chain employs TRBV5-6 and TRBJ1-3; TRBD1 matches 8 bases. V trimming: 3 bases; J trimming: 1 base; junction bases outside the gene matches: 6. The CDR3 is made up of 16 amino acids. The germline V gene has CDR1 SGHDT and CDR2 YYEEEE. CDR3 in DNA: TGTGCCAGCAGCTGGGACAGGTGGGGTTCTGGAAACACCATATATTTT. The encoded protein is CASSWDRWGSGNTIYF.

This clone showed up just once. This rearrangement joins TRBV3-1 (or the pseudogene TRBV3-2) to TRBJ1-1; D gene uncertain. The V gene lost 0 bases and the J gene lost 1 base, with 6 bases spanning the gap. The CDR3 covers 14 residues. Germline V gives CDR1 LGHDT, CDR2 YNNKEL (reference sequence). DNA for the CDR3: TGTGCCAGCAGCCAAGATTACGGGAACACTGAAGCTTTCTTT. Translated, it gives CASSQDYGNTEAFF.

The V gene is TRBV28, the J gene TRBJ2-7, with D tentatively TRBD2 (7 bases). Per germline, CDR1 MDHEN and CDR2 SYDVKM. This CDR3 has 13 amino acids. The V gene lost 2 bases and the J gene lost 6 bases, with 11 bases spanning the gap. CDR3 bases: TGTGCCAGCAGTTTAGGGGAGGGGGTCGAGCAGTACTTC. It is translated as CASSLGEGVEQYF.

CDR3 sequence: CATRGTTNTGELFF. CDR3 in DNA: TGTGCCACCAGGGGGACTACCAACACCGGGGAGCTGTTTTTT. J is TRBJ2-2 and V is TRBV24-1; 7 nucleotides match TRBD2. Trimming removed 7 bases from V and 2 bases from J; junction bases left unmatched: 3. The CDR3 extends over 14 amino acids. Germline CDR1 KGHDR, CDR2 SFDVKD.

The V and J genes are TRBV9 and TRBJ2-7, with a weak D call TRBD2 (5 bases). With 0 bases removed from V and 6 bases from J, the gap between germline ends came to 13 bases. The V gene's germline CDR1 is SGDLS and CDR2 YYNGEE. This CDR3 comprises 14 residues. The chain's CDR3 is CASSVDVGGGEQYF. The CDR3 nucleotides read TGTGCCAGCAGCGTAGATGTGGGCGGAGGCGAGCAGTACTTC.

The V call is TRBV2, the J call TRBJ1-2; tentative D call: TRBD1 (6 bases). V was cut by 7 bases and J by 0 bases, with 9 bases left in between. The CDR3 has 13 residues. Per the germline V gene, CDR1 is SNHLY and CDR2 is FYNNEI. The CDR3 sequence is CASNNRANYGYTF. As DNA, the CDR3 is TGTGCCAGCAACAACAGGGCTAACTATGGCTACACCTTC. Full variable domain (outside the CDR3, taken from reference TRBV2 and TRBJ1-2): EPEVTQTPSHQVTQMGQEVILRCVPISNHLYFYWYRQILGQKVEFLVSFYNNEISEKSEIFDDQFSVERPDGSNFTLKIRSTKLEDSAMYFCASNNRANYGYTFGSGTRLTVV.

This clone was detected only once. The chain links TRBV3-1 (or the pseudogene TRBV3-2) to TRBJ1-1; D is undetermined. V dropped 5 bases and J dropped 0 bases, with 10 bases sitting between them. CDR1 is LGHDT, CDR2 YNNKEL, per germline (reference sequence). CDR3 length equals 14 residues. The CDR3 sequence is CASSTTVMNTEAFF. CDR3 sequence (DNA): TGTGCCAGCAGCACTACAGTCATGAACACTGAAGCTTTCTTT.

This rearrangement joins TRBV30 to TRBJ1-2, with 9 nucleotides matching TRBD1. CDR1 GTSNPN and CDR2 SVGIG come from the germline V gene (reference sequence). The CDR3 is made up of 15 amino acids. V was clipped by 1 base and J by 4 bases; unmatched bases: 7. The CDR3 sequence: CAWSAGQGPSYGYTF. DNA of the CDR3: TGTGCCTGGAGTGCGGGACAGGGCCCCAGCTATGGCTACACCTTC. Looking up the rest from reference TRBV30 and TRBJ1-2 gives the full variable domain: SQTIHQWPATLVQPVGSPLSLECTVEGTSNPNLYWYRQAAGRGLQLLFYSVGIGQISSEVPQNLSASRPQDRQFILSSKKLLLSDSGFYLCAWSAGQGPSYGYTFGSGTRLTVV.

The chain combines TRBV19 with TRBJ2-3; D gene unclear. This CDR3 comprises 13 residues. Germline CDR1 is LNHDA and CDR2 is SQIVND (reference sequence). Trimming pared 10 bases from V and 0 bases from J, leaving 11 bases between. CDR3 loop: CATAAFSTDTQYF. The CDR3 bases are TGTGCCACCGCGGCGTTCAGCACAGATACGCAGTATTTT.

This chain joins TRBV10-1 and TRBJ2-3; TRBD2 agrees at 11 bases. This CDR3 has 16 amino acids. CDR1 and CDR2 from the germline V gene are WNHNN and SYGVQD (reference sequence). J lost 6 bases, V lost 0 bases, and 5 bases had no gene match. CDR3 sequence: CASSESPSGGLDTQYF. In DNA form, the CDR3 reads TGCGCCAGCAGTGAGTCCCCTAGCGGGGGGTTGGATACGCAGTATTTT.

The rearrangement links TRBV6-4 to TRBJ1-1; tentatively, D is TRBD1 (6 bases). V lost 8 bases and J 5 bases, leaving 18 bases between the germline ends. CDR3 length equals 14 residues. The germline CDR1 and CDR2 sequences are MRHNA and SNTAGT. CDR3 protein: CASAAGDGATEAFF. CDR3 nucleotides: TGTGCCAGCGCCGCAGGGGATGGAGCTACTGAAGCTTTCTTT.